One and the same sample provided the 10 T cell receptor beta chains below, sequenced in a study of T cells in narcolepsy. Clones were read by immunoSEQ multiplex PCR, and TCRdb kept only the in-frame ones, dropping some. The repertoire has around 27,000 clones, roughly 83% of them found once; the top ten carry 0.71%. Sequencing used CD45RA- memory CD4+ T cells from PBMCs. The receptors shown here come from a human donor with narcolepsy.

This clone showed up just once. Different DNA sequences within this sample yield the same CDR3. The J gene is TRBJ1-1, the V gene TRBV9; weak D call: TRBD1 (5 bases). V lost 0 bases, J lost 0 bases, and 15 bases lay in between. CDR1 and CDR2 (germline): SGDLS, YYNGEE. This CDR3 contains 17 residues. CDR3 coding DNA: TGTGCCAGCAGCGTAGACCCCCCTGGGGGTATGAACACTGAAGCTTTCTTT. Protein: CASSVDPPGGMNTEAFF. The full variable domain, completed using reference TRBV9 and TRBJ1-1, is DSGVTQTPKHLITATGQRVTLRCSPRSGDLSVYWYQQSLDQGLQFLIQYYNGEERAKGNILERFSAQQFPDLHSELNLSSLELGDSALYFCASSVDPPGGMNTEAFFGQGTRLTVV.

The gene calls are TRBV21-1 and TRBJ1-6; TRBD1 reflects the table's D call only, with no check against the DNA. TRBV21-1 is a listed pseudogene. The CDR3 is 17 amino acids. CDR3 in DNA: TGTGCCAGCAGCGTCCGACAGGGAGGATCCTATAATTCACCCCTCCACTTT. Translated: CASSVRQGGSYNSPLHF.

The CDR3 DNA reads TGTGCCAGCAGCGTAGCAGCGGGGAACACCGGGGAGCTGTTTTTT. As protein: CASSVAAGNTGELFF. The rearrangement links TRBV9 to TRBJ2-2, with TRBD2 as a possible D gene (6 bases). Trimming stripped 0 bases from V and 1 base from J, with 7 bases between. The CDR3 spans 15 residues. Germline values: CDR1 SGDLS, CDR2 YYNGEE. The full variable domain, rest sourced from reference TRBV9 and TRBJ2-2, is DSGVTQTPKHLITATGQRVTLRCSPRSGDLSVYWYQQSLDQGLQFLIQYYNGEERAKGNILERFSAQQFPDLHSELNLSSLELGDSALYFCASSVAAGNTGELFFGEGSRLTVL.

The CDR3 here is CASSKTGSRTNYGYTF. CDR3 DNA sequence: TGTGCCAGCAGTAAGACAGGGTCGAGGACTAACTATGGCTACACCTTC. The chain is built from TRBV6-6 and TRBJ1-2; 7 nucleotides agree with TRBD1. The germline gives CDR1 MNHNY, CDR2 SVGAGI (reference sequence). The CDR3 is made up of 16 amino acids. With V trimmed by 5 bases and J by 0 bases, 9 bases remained unmatched.

This clone was recorded once. The chain is built from TRBV28 and TRBJ1-2; D uncertain. V lost 6 bases, J lost 8 bases, and 13 bases lay in between. CDR1 MDHEN and CDR2 SYDVKM come from the germline V gene. CDR3 size: 12 residues. The CDR3 loop reads CASRTGSRGYTF. DNA for the CDR3: TGTGCCAGCAGGACCGGGTCTAGGGGCTACACCTTC.

The gene calls are TRBV2 and TRBJ1-1; D not resolved. Deletions cut 0 bases from V and 7 bases from J, with 9 bases between. This CDR3 comprises 13 residues. Germline values: CDR1 SNHLY, CDR2 FYNNEI. CDR3 sequence (DNA): TGTGCCAGCAGTGAAGCGGCAGGAGGTGAAGCTTTCTTT. It is translated as CASSEAAGGEAFF.

This chain joins TRBV9 and TRBJ2-5; perhaps TRBD2 as D (5 bases). Trimming removed 0 bases at V and 5 bases at J, with 8 bases between. Germline V gives CDR1 SGDLS, CDR2 YYNGEE. This CDR3 spans 13 amino acids. The CDR3 nucleotides are TGTGCCAGCAGCGTAGGGGAGAGGGAGACCCAGTACTTC. Its translation: CASSVGERETQYF.

This clone was seen a few times. The chain's CDR3 is CASSLRTAETQYF. The CDR3 bases are TGTGCCAGTAGTCTTCGAACTGCGGAGACCCAGTACTTC. The chain has TRBV19 and TRBJ2-5, with unresolved D. The CDR3 has 13 amino acids. Germline V gene lookup returns CDR1 LNHDA and CDR2 SQIVND (reference sequence). V lost 5 bases to trimming and J lost 5 bases, with 12 bases between them.

As DNA, the CDR3 is TGTGCCTGGAGTCGCGGTGTGACTAATGAAAAACTGTTTTTT. Protein product: CAWSRGVTNEKLFF. This rearrangement joins TRBV30 to TRBJ1-4; D is unclear. The V gene lost 2 bases and the J gene lost 2 bases, with 9 bases spanning the gap. Germline V lookup: CDR1 GTSNPN, CDR2 SVGIG (reference sequence). CDR3 size: 14 residues. Variable domain in full (rest from reference TRBV30 and TRBJ1-4): SQTIHQWPATLVQPVGSPLSLECTVEGTSNPNLYWYRQAAGRGLQLLFYSVGIGQISSEVPQNLSASRPQDRQFILSSKKLLLSDSGFYLCAWSRGVTNEKLFFGSGTQLSVL.

The chain employs TRBV7-3 and TRBJ2-2, with D maybe TRBD2 (5 bases). The V gene lost 5 bases and the J gene lost 6 bases, with 10 bases spanning the gap. Per the germline V gene, CDR1 is SGHTA and CDR2 is FQGTGA. This CDR3 is 13 amino acids long. The CDR3 sequence is CASSPPSSGELFF. For the CDR3, the DNA is TGTGCCAGCAGCCCCCCTAGCTCCGGGGAGCTGTTTTTT.